The 11 T cell receptor beta chains in this list originate from one sample, sequenced in a study of blood T cell repertoires in COVID-19. The repertoire was sequenced with immunoSEQ multiplex PCR; TCRdb's copy has only in-frame clones and lacks some. The data show 260,000 or so clones, roughly 82% seen once. What was sequenced was peripheral blood. The receptors were gathered from a woman in her seventies with acute or convalescent COVID-19.

Turning to this clone: The sample contains more than one DNA sequence encoding this CDR3. CDR3 bases: TGTGCCAGCAGCTCCAGCGGTCAAGAGACCCAGTACTTC. Translating gives CASSSSGQETQYF. The rearrangement uses TRBV7-2 and TRBJ2-5; D perhaps matches TRBD2 (5 bases). The CDR3 runs to 13 residues. Trimming left V 4 bases short and J 2 bases short, with 8 bases between. Germline V gives CDR1 SGHTA, CDR2 FQGNSA.

The rearrangement uses TRBV28 and TRBJ1-5; D gene ambiguous. The CDR3 covers 16 residues. Trimming shortened V by 5 bases and J by 0 bases, and 14 bases separated the two germline ends. Germline CDR1 is MDHEN and CDR2 is SYDVKM. The CDR3 protein is CASSLSSRISNQPQHF. CDR3 coding DNA: TGTGCCAGCAGTCTTTCCTCTAGGATTAGCAATCAGCCCCAGCATTTT.

V usage is TRBV6-2 or TRBV6-3 and J usage is TRBJ1-1, with 8 nucleotides matching TRBD1. The junction had 10 bases not matched to a gene; V was cut back by 4 bases and J by 6 bases. Germline CDR1 MNHEY, CDR2 SVGEGT. CDR3 length: 15 residues. The CDR3 nucleotides are TGTGCCAGCAGTTTAACGAGAGGGACAGGCCCTGAAGCTTTCTTT. It is translated as CASSLTRGTGPEAFF.

The chain is built from TRBV11-3 and TRBJ2-3, with D perhaps matching TRBD1 (6 bases). Between the trimmed V and J ends, which lost 8 bases and 2 bases, there was a span of 14 bases. Per the germline V gene, CDR1 is SGHNT and CDR2 is YENEEA. The CDR3 is 14 residues long. The CDR3 DNA is TGTGCCAGCTCACCGGACAGTCTCACAGATACGCAGTATTTT. Translating it yields CASSPDSLTDTQYF.

The chain employs TRBV11-2 and TRBJ2-6, with TRBD1 identical over 11 bases. There are 17 residues in the CDR3. Germline V gene data show CDR1 as SGHAT and CDR2 as FQNNGV. Germline trimming cut 5 bases from V and 3 bases from J; bases unmatched to any gene: 6. The CDR3 bases are TGTGCCAGCAGCAAAGGACAGGGGGCGCTTGGGGCCAACGTCCTGACTTTC. Its translation: CASSKGQGALGANVLTF.

The chain is built from TRBV2 and TRBJ2-7, with D possibly TRBD2 on 6 matching bases. This CDR3 is built from 14 residues. Trimming pared 0 bases from V and 5 bases from J, leaving 11 bases between. Germline V gives CDR1 SNHLY, CDR2 FYNNEI. The CDR3 loop reads CASSEAPEGDEQYF. DNA for the CDR3: TGTGCCAGCAGTGAAGCGCCGGAGGGTGACGAGCAGTACTTC.

The rearrangement joins TRBV18 to TRBJ1-1; maybe TRBD1 (5 bases). Germline lookup yields CDR1 KGHSH and CDR2 LQKENI. This CDR3 spans 14 amino acids. The ends were cut back, 3 bases at V and 5 bases at J, with 13 bases in the middle. The CDR3 nucleotides are TGTGCCAGCTCACCGGAAGTAAGGGGTACTGAAGCTTTCTTT. Translation gives CASSPEVRGTEAFF. The whole variable domain, remainder taken from reference TRBV18 and TRBJ1-1, is NAGVMQNPRHLVRRRGQEARLRCSPMKGHSHVYWYRQLPEEGLKFMVYLQKENIIDESGMPKERFSAEFPKEGPSILRIQQVVRGDSAAYFCASSPEVRGTEAFFGQGTRLTVV.

The CDR3 sequence: CASSLSAVTGGTDTQYF. The CDR3 region has the DNA TGTGCCAGCAGTTTATCGGCGGTGACAGGGGGCACAGATACGCAGTATTTT. The V call is TRBV28, the J call TRBJ2-3; 8 bases fit TRBD1. V was clipped by 1 base and J by 1 base; unmatched bases: 7. Germline CDR1 reads MDHEN; CDR2 reads SYDVKM. This CDR3 is 17 amino acids long.

The V gene is TRBV29-1, the J gene TRBJ1-4; possibly TRBD1 for D (5 bases). Looked up from germline, CDR1 is SQVTM and CDR2 is ANQGSEA. CDR3 length: 15 amino acids. The V end was cut by 4 bases, the J end by 2 bases, with 14 bases between. CDR3 nucleotides: TGCAGCGTTGCTAACGCAGGGAATACTAATGAAAAACTGTTTTTT. This translates into CSVANAGNTNEKLFF.

The rearrangement joins TRBV6-5 to TRBJ1-5; possibly TRBD1 for D (6 bases). CDR3 size: 14 residues. Trimming shortened V by 4 bases and J by 7 bases, and 14 bases separated the two germline ends. Per the germline V gene, CDR1 is MNHEY and CDR2 is SVGAGI. CDR3 residues: CASSLTQGSQPQHF. Here the CDR3 DNA reads TGTGCCAGCAGTTTGACCCAGGGGAGCCAGCCCCAGCATTTT.

The genes are TRBV6-5 and TRBJ1-3, with TRBD1 as a possible D gene (5 bases). The CDR3 spans 15 residues. From germline, CDR1 is MNHEY and CDR2 SVGAGI. V lost 6 bases and J lost 0, with 12 bases in between. The CDR3 is CASRRDGNSGNTIYF. CDR3 in DNA: TGTGCCAGCAGGCGGGACGGTAACTCTGGAAACACCATATATTTT.